This TCR beta chain comes out of a study of blood T cell repertoires in COVID-19. Study information: In each case, the material was cDNA or gDNA derived from T cells, B-cell-depleted T cells, or PBMCs.

This clone is a singleton in its sample. Assay: immunoSEQ multiplex PCR; the TCRdb copy retains only in-frame clones and omits some. The sample yields over 200,000 clones, around four fifths seen once. The sequencing input was peripheral blood. This clonotype was sampled from a man older than 75 with acute or convalescent COVID-19.

The CDR3 coding sequence is TGTGCCAGCAGCTCCAAAACCGGGGGAAGGGATAACTATGGCTACACCTTC. It yields the protein CASSSKTGGRDNYGYTF. This chain joins TRBV5-4 and TRBJ1-2; a weak D match, TRBD1 (5 bases). The CDR3 has 17 amino acids. Germline values: CDR1 SGHNT, CDR2 YYREEE (reference sequence). Trimming took 3 bases from V and 1 from J, leaving 19 bases between them.